This T cell receptor beta chain was captured by sequencing in a study of T cell responses to AZD1222 COVID-19 vaccine. Study conclusions and caveats: Within unmutated variant regions lay the reported targets of nearly half of spike-specific TCRs. Elevations in Spike-specific TCR breadth and depth followed administration of two AZD1222 doses. Only a handful of AZD1222 recipients tested seropositive at baseline. Repertoires were collected only later (after the peak T cell response had occurred).

There are a few counts of this clone. The antigen is unknown. TCRdb keeps only in-frame clones here, not all; method: immunoSEQ multiplex PCR. The sample lists around 100,000 clones; 70% to 90% were seen once. CDR3 length: 16 amino acids. Germline assignment: CDR1 MDHEN and CDR2 SYDVKM. V gave up 5 bases and J gave up 2 bases; unmatched junction bases: 8. This clonotype was sampled from an adult in good health. The V gene is TRBV28, the J gene TRBJ2-5, with 10 bases matching TRBD2. This sample comprised peripheral blood, obtained on day 0 of AZD1222 vaccination. The CDR3 coding sequence is TGTGCCAGCAGTCCTCTAGCGGGAGTGCTTCAAGAGACCCAGTACTTC. It specifies CASSPLAGVLQETQYF. Combining the CDR3 with reference TRBV28 and TRBJ2-5 gives the whole variable domain DVKVTQSSRYLVKRTGEKVFLECVQDMDHENMFWYRQDPGLGLRLIYFSYDVKMKEKGDIPEGYSVSREKKERFSLILESASTNQTSMYLCASSPLAGVLQETQYFGPGTRLLVL.